These 10 T cell receptor beta chains share one sample of origin, sequenced in a study of cytomegalovirus exposure and HLA in healthy donors. The study ran its PCR with 60 Vbeta and 13 Jbeta primers. The data were produced by immunoSEQ multiplex PCR, yet TCRdb's version contains in-frame clones alone and is incomplete. The table includes roughly 300,000 clones, more than 80% detected once. The sample taken for sequencing was PBMCs. The receptor source for this set is a middle-aged man in good health and CMV-seropositive.

The CDR3 DNA reads TGTGCCACCAGCACGGGGACAGGGGGCCATGGCTACACCTTC. Translation: CATSTGTGGHGYTF. The chain carries TRBV15 and TRBJ1-2; 12 bases line up with TRBD1. V was pared by 4 bases and J by 6 bases, with 3 bases of the junction left unmatched. Germline-derived CDR1 and CDR2 are LNHNV and YYDKDF (reference sequence). The CDR3 is 14 residues long. The full variable domain, rest sourced from reference TRBV15 and TRBJ1-2, is DAMVIQNPRYQVTQFGKPVTLSCSQTLNHNVMYWYQQKSSQAPKLLFHYYDKDFNNEADTPDNFQSRRPNTSFCFLDIRSPGLGDTAMYLCATSTGTGGHGYTFGSGTRLTVV.

Worth noting for this clone: Other nucleotide sequences in the sample specify the same CDR3. The rearrangement links TRBV11-2 to TRBJ2-5, with D uncertain. This CDR3 is built from 11 residues. From germline, CDR1 is SGHAT and CDR2 FQNNGV. V was cut by 6 bases and J by 1 base, with 3 bases left in between. The CDR3 loop reads CASSLQETQYF. The CDR3 region has the DNA TGTGCCAGCAGTCTCCAAGAGACCCAGTACTTC.

The V call is TRBV5-1, the J call TRBJ2-5; possibly TRBD1 for D (7 bases). Trimming took off 8 bases at V and 4 bases at J, with 21 bases between the two ends. In germline, CDR1 is SGHRS, CDR2 YFSETQ. This CDR3 is built from 15 residues. As DNA, the CDR3 is TGCGCCAGTGACCCCCTAGGGCAGGGGGGAGAGACCCAGTACTTC. It encodes CASDPLGQGGETQYF.

The chain recombines TRBV7-6 with TRBJ1-1; 9 bases fit TRBD1. CDR1 and CDR2 (germline): SGHVS, FNYEAQ. V dropped 0 bases and J dropped 5; count of bases not matched to a gene: 13. The CDR3 sequence is 18 residues long. DNA for the CDR3: TGTGCCAGCAGCTTAGCGGACTTCGGACAGGGGAGGAGGACTGAAGCTTTCTTT. It specifies CASSLADFGQGRRTEAFF.

This chain links TRBV7-9 with TRBJ1-1, with a weak D call TRBD1 (6 bases). V dropped 5 bases and J dropped 7 bases, with 17 bases sitting between them. The germline V gene encodes CDR1 SEHNR and CDR2 FQNEAQ (reference sequence). This CDR3 comprises 14 residues. CDR3 bases: TGTGCCAGCAGCACCCTCACAGGGCCTAGTGAAGCTTTCTTT. Its protein product is CASSTLTGPSEAFF.

The chain is built from TRBV7-8 and TRBJ1-5, with D possibly matching TRBD1 (6 bases). Between the trimmed V and J ends, which lost 1 base and 3 bases, there was a span of 10 bases. The germline V gene has CDR1 SGHVS and CDR2 FQNEAQ. This CDR3 is built from 15 residues. The CDR3 here is CASSLVRGINQPQHF. The DNA for the CDR3 is TGTGCCAGCAGCTTAGTCAGGGGCATCAATCAGCCCCAGCATTTT.

The V and J genes are TRBV28 and TRBJ1-1; 7 bases line up with TRBD1. The CDR3 extends over 16 amino acids. Germline V gene data show CDR1 as MDHEN and CDR2 as SYDVKM. Trimming removed 2 bases from V and 5 bases from J; junction bases left unmatched: 11. The DNA for the CDR3 is TGTGCCAGCAGTTTAGGTAGGGGGCGCTGGGAAACTGAAGCTTTCTTT. Its translation is CASSLGRGRWETEAFF.

The rearrangement joins TRBV6-5 to TRBJ1-2, with D perhaps TRBD1 (5 bases). Germline CDR1 is MNHEY and CDR2 is SVGAGI. This CDR3 region has 15 residues. The V and J ends lost 0 bases and 8 bases respectively, with 16 bases between them. Here the CDR3 DNA reads TGTGCCAGCAGTTACTCGGGGCGGGGGGTGAAGGGCTACACCTTC. Its translation is CASSYSGRGVKGYTF.

CDR3 region: CASTNGQGNTEAFF. Here the CDR3 DNA reads TGTGCCAGCACCAATGGACAGGGGAACACTGAAGCTTTCTTT. This rearrangement joins TRBV6-5 to TRBJ1-1, with 8 bases that match TRBD1. V gave up 7 bases and J gave up 1 base; unmatched junction bases: 5. Germline values: CDR1 MNHEY, CDR2 SVGAGI. This CDR3 is 14 amino acids long.

This chain connects TRBV7-9 to TRBJ1-6, with unresolved D. With 5 bases removed from V and 13 bases from J, the gap between germline ends came to 9 bases. The CDR3 runs to 11 residues. CDR1 and CDR2 (germline): SEHNR, FQNEAQ (reference sequence). CDR3 amino acids: CASSTQSPLHF. The CDR3 region has the DNA TGTGCCAGCAGCACCCAGTCGCCCCTCCACTTT.